The present T cell receptor beta chain was sequenced within a study of T-cell reconstitution after alpha-beta-depleted transplantation in children. This clonotype was seen repeatedly, ten times or more. Unique molecular identifiers tagged the TCRbeta library. From the PCR reads, TCRdb called clonotypes with MiXCR, one entry per CDR3 protein. This sample has about 230,000 distinct CDR3 sequences, with 9.7% found just once. The CDR3 runs 13 residues. Germline V gives CDR1 ENHRY, CDR2 SYGVKD. Trimming stripped 10 bases from V and 2 bases from J, with 14 bases between. The sequence was collected from a human donor who donated a stem cell graft to a child with SCID. The sample was PBMCs from the stem cell graft donor, taken from the stem cell graft. The gene calls are TRBV10-3 and TRBJ1-2, with no clear D. The CDR3 DNA follows: TGTGCCACGGGCCTGGACGGGAACTATGGCTACACCTTC. As protein: CATGLDGNYGYTF.